This T cell receptor beta chain was sequenced in a study of T cells after posttransplantation cyclophosphamide. Notes on the study in general: Later blood repertoires were often dominated by clones from the donor CD8+ memory compartment. Skin or GI-infiltrating T cells shared few TRB sequences with blood.

Profiled with immunoSEQ multiplex PCR; TCRdb holds only in-frame clones, not every one. Of fewer than 7,500 clones listed, roughly 1.9% were seen once; the top ten hold 28%. By share of the sample, this clone is large. The antigen is undetermined. Cyclophosphamide on days +3 and +4 followed busulfan-fludarabine conditioning and a marrow graft. The CDR3 is made up of 12 amino acids. Germline V lookup: CDR1 GTSNPN, CDR2 SVGIG (reference sequence). Between the trimmed V and J ends, which lost 1 base and 4 bases, there was a span of 7 bases. This sequence was found in a young adult male patient who received an allogeneic stem cell transplant from a related donor, was CMV-positive, and had no GVHD. Part of the T cells may come from the graft donor. This material consisted of PBMCs, taken 242 days after a stem cell transplant with posttransplant cyclophosphamide. The chain has TRBV30 and TRBJ1-1; TRBD1 is a possible D gene (5 bases). CDR3 amino acids: CAWSGGTTEAFF. In DNA form, the CDR3 reads TGTGCCTGGAGTGGCGGGACCACTGAAGCTTTCTTT. The full variable domain, rest sourced from reference TRBV30 and TRBJ1-1, is SQTIHQWPATLVQPVGSPLSLECTVEGTSNPNLYWYRQAAGRGLQLLFYSVGIGQISSEVPQNLSASRPQDRQFILSSKKLLLSDSGFYLCAWSGGTTEAFFGQGTRLTVV.